What follows describes a single T cell receptor beta chain. This sample is part of a study of blood T cell repertoires in COVID-19. Study details: Donors in the United States, Italy and Spain gave samples during acute or convalescent COVID-19. The analysed material was cDNA or gDNA that came from T cells, B-cell-depleted T cells, or PBMCs.

The V gene end was trimmed by 1 base and the J gene end by 11 bases; junction bases not matched to a gene: 4. The germline V gene encodes CDR1 SEHNR and CDR2 FQNEAQ (reference sequence). The length of the CDR3 is 12 residues. Original data processing: Reference gene primer amplification in the assay estimated nucleated cell counts. TCRdb's copy holds only in-frame clones and misses some; the assay was immunoSEQ multiplex PCR. V and J calls and clone size are those listed in that table; D and trimming were worked out from the DNA. This sample has more than 150,000 clones, with roughly four fifths found just once.

The sequenced sample was peripheral blood. This receptor was obtained from a woman at least 80 years old with COVID-19, enrolled during active disease. This chain joins TRBV7-9 and TRBJ1-1; 7 bases map to TRBD1. DNA for the CDR3: TGTGCCAGCAGCTTAGTGACAGGGAGGGCTTTCTTT. Its translation: CASSLVTGRAFF.